Included here is one TCR beta chain sequence, with context. Its binding antigen is unknown. Nothing much larger sits one base from this clone, and base qualities are not available. The sample originates from a study of shared clonotypes between healthy human individuals (TCRdb year 2020). Background for the entire study: Two women and three men aged 18 to 49 years were included in the cohort. Per donor, three plates each were used for CD4 naive and CD4 memory, two for CD8 naive, and one for CD8 memory. To estimate repertoire size and how much clonotypes are shared between individuals, the study performed deep sequencing of blood TCR repertoires from roughly five healthy adults. To increase sequencing depth and limit assay-specific biases, TCR repertoire library preparation and sequencing were carried out by different laboratories using diverse techniques. Each donor's leukapheresis produced roughly between roughly 0.85 and 9.5 billion PBMCs. The paper as a whole reports these results and caveats: Pairwise subsampling indicated that sequencing depth was expected to affect the degree of clonotype sharing among donors. Even with the large sequencing depth, rarefaction of the sorted-subset datasets indicated that sequencing was incomplete. Sampling was restricted to blood, and TCR repertoires in tissues likely differ from the TCR repertoires found in blood. Higher generation probabilities were observed for clonotypes shared by all four sorted-subset donors than for non-shared clonotypes. Larger estimated clonotype richness was generally found for naive subsets than for memory subsets. The small number of donors limited the genetic and exposure-history diversity represented. Approximately 5% of naive CD4, around 3.5% of naive CD8, roughly 2.4% of memory CD4, and around 0.4% of memory CD8 clonotypes were shared across a few donors.

CD8 naive samples were CD45RO-negative cells positively selected for CCR7, giving a CD45RA+CCR7+ population that excluded TemRA cells. The donors were healthy, HIV-negative adults who had no recently reported acute infections or vaccinations. Every donor was a Caucasian adult living in Nashville, Tennessee, USA. After blood collection by leukapheresis, PBMCs were isolated using Ficoll-Histopaque density gradient centrifugation and then cryopreserved in the vapor phase of liquid nitrogen. Analytical flow cytometry was used to check the purity and quantity of each magnetically sorted T cell population. From each sorted fraction, genomic DNA was isolated and quantified by UV absorbance on a Nanodrop 2000c. V is pared back by 0 bases and J by 2 bases, with 13 bases lying between the germline termini. Measured from the cysteine to the phenylalanine, the CDR3 is 16 residues long. The DNA shown is the 48-base CDR3, in frame from base 1. The germline V gene provides CDR1 MNHEY and CDR2 SVGAGI.

TCR CDR3 regions were amplified from genomic DNA by multiplex PCR using the deep immunoSEQ assay. For each cell subset, the extracted genomic DNA was distributed evenly across all wells of several immunoSEQ 96-well plates, and each plate served as one replicate. For sorted subsets, approximately 200 ng of genomic DNA, equivalent to roughly 33,000 T cell genomes, went into each replicate PCR. Purified libraries were measured with a Qubit 3.0 fluorometer, size-checked on a Bioanalyzer 2100, and measured again with the KAPA Library Quantification kit. A separate single-read 150-cycle Illumina NextSeq 550 flow cell was used to sequence each immunoSEQ 96-well plate. Per the original workflow: Because the immunoSEQ output included only junctional sequences and no quality scores, the filtering could not be the same as the filtering used for full-length reads. To assign V/J genes and CDR3, sequences were annotated against IMGT germline references using PyIR, a Python wrapper for IgBLAST v1.9. Reads were filtered out if the reads had weak V/J assignments (E-value above 1e-6), no CDR3, stop codons, out-of-frame junctions, or ambiguous translated residues. V3J clonotypes were defined as sequences sharing an identical inferred V gene, J gene, and CDR3 amino acid sequence. To compute the percentage overlap between repertoires, the number of shared unique clonotypes was divided by the size of the smaller repertoire. Three approaches were used to assess repertoire richness: RTK rarefaction, the Chao1 estimator, and Recon v2.1 estimates of unobserved clonotypes. For all TCRbeta clonotypes obtained by the gDNA method from four donors, generation probabilities were computed with OLGA. TCRdb provides this immuneACCESS table in a form limited to in-frame rearrangements. Some clones are lacking; in checked studies, under half of them reflect an unresolved V gene, and why the rest are absent is not known. V and J calls and clone size are copied from that table; D and trimming were computed from the DNA. The table for this sample lists around 2,000,000 clones; under 95% of them were counted only once. The biggest ten clones account for around 1.7% of the sample.

The origin of this receptor is a man aged 18-30 years in good health. Some clones in this sample may be carry-over from other donors' samples. The sequence joins TRBV6-5 to TRBJ1-2; tentative D gene TRBD1, with 5 bases matching. The sample consisted of naive CD8+ T cells from PBMCs. In light of the paper, this sample's cell subset or site label describes: CD45RA+CCR7+. CDR3 sequence: CASSYSKQSGNYGYTF. The DNA sequence is as follows: TGTGCCAGCAGTTACTCGAAACAGTCAGGGAACTATGGCTACACCTTC.